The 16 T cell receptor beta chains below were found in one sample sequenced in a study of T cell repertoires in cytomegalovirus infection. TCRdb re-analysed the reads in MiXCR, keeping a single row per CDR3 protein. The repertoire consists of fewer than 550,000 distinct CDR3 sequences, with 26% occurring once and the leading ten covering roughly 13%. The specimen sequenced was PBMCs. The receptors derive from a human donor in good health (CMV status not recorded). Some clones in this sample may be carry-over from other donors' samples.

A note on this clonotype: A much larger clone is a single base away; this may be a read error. CDR3 bases: TGTGCCAGCAGCAAATATAGCGGGAGGGCCGGGGAGCTGTTTTTT. Encoded protein: CASSKYSGRAGELFF. The chain is built from TRBV7-6 and TRBJ2-2, with 11 bases matching TRBD2. The V gene's germline CDR1 is SGHVS and CDR2 FNYEAQ. V was clipped by 5 bases and J by 6 bases; unmatched bases: 5. This CDR3 comprises 15 residues.

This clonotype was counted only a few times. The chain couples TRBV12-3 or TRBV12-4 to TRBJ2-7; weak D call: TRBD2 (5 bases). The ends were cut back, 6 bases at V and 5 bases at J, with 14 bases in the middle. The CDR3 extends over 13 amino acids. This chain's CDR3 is CASRLTTTHEQYF. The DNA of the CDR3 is TGTGCCAGCAGATTGACTACCACGCACGAGCAGTACTTC.

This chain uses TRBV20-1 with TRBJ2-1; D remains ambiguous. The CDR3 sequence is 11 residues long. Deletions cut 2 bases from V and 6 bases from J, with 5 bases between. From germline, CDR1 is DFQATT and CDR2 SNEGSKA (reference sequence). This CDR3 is CSARPFNEQFF. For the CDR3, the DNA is TGCAGTGCTAGACCCTTCAATGAGCAGTTCTTC.

In DNA, the CDR3 is TGTGCCAGCAGCCGAGGACAGGGGGCATGGGAGCAGTACGTC. Its protein is CASSRGQGAWEQYV. This chain links TRBV6-6 with TRBJ2-7; 11 nucleotides align to TRBD1. The CDR3 runs to 14 residues. Trimming removed 6 bases from V and 7 bases from J; junction bases left unmatched: 8. Germline V lookup: CDR1 MNHNY, CDR2 SVGAGI (reference sequence).

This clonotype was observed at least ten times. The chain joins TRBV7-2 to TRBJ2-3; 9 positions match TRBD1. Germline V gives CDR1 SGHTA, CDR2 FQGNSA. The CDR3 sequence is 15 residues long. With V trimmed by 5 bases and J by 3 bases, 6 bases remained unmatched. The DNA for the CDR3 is TGTGCCAGCAGCCCAGGACAGGGGAGGACAGATACGCAGTATTTT. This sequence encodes CASSPGQGRTDTQYF. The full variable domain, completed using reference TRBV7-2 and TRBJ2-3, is GAGVSQSPSNKVTEKGKDVELRCDPISGHTALYWYRQSLGQGLEFLIYFQGNSAPDKSGLPSDRFSAERTGGSVSTLTIQRTQQEDSAVYLCASSPGQGRTDTQYFGPGTRLTVL.

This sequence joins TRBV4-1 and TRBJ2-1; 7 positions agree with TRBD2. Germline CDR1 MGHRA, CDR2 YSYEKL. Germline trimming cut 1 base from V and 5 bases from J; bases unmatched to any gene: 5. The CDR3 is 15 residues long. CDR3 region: CASSQVAGGHNEQFF. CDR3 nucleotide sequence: TGCGCCAGCAGCCAAGTAGCGGGTGGCCACAATGAGCAGTTCTTC.

CDR3 sequence reads: CASGTGLSTEAFF. The CDR3 bases are TGTGCCAGCGGGACAGGGTTGAGCACTGAAGCTTTCTTT. The chain is built from TRBV19 and TRBJ1-1, with 9 nucleotides matching TRBD1. Looked up from germline, CDR1 is LNHDA and CDR2 is SQIVND (reference sequence). This CDR3 spans 13 amino acids. Unmatched junction bases numbered 6, after V lost 9 bases and J lost 4 bases.

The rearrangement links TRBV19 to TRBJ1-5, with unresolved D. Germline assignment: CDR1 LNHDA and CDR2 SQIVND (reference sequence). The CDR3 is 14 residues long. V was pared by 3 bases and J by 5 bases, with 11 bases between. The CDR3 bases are TGTGCCAGTAGTATGGCTCGTGGATATCAGCCCCAGCATTTT. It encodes CASSMARGYQPQHF. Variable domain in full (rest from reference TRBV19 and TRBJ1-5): DGGITQSPKYLFRKEGQNVTLSCEQNLNHDAMYWYRQDPGQGLRLIYYSQIVNDFQKGDIAEGYSVSREKKESFPLTVTSAQKNPTAFYLCASSMARGYQPQHFGDGTRLSIL.

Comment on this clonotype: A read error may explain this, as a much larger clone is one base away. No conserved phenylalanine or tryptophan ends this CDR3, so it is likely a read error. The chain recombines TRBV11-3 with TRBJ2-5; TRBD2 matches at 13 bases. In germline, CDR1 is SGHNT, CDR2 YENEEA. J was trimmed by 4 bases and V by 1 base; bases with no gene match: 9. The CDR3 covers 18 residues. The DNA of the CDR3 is TGTGCCAGCAGCTTAGGAAGTGGACTAGCGGGAGAGGGAGAGACCCAGTACTCC. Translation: CASSLGSGLAGEGETQYS.

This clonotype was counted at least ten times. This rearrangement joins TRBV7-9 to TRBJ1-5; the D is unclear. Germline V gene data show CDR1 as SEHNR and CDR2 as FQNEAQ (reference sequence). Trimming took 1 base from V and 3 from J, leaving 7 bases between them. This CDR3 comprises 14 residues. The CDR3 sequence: CASSLDNLNQPQHF. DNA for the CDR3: TGTGCCAGCAGCTTAGACAACCTCAATCAGCCCCAGCATTTT.

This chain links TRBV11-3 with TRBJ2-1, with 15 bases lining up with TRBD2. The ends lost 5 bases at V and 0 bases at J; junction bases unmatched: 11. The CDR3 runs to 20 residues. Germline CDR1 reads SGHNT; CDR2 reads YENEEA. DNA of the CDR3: TGTGCCAGCAGCCCAGGTGGGGGACTAGCGGGAGGTACCTCCTACAATGAGCAGTTCTTC. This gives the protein CASSPGGGLAGGTSYNEQFF.

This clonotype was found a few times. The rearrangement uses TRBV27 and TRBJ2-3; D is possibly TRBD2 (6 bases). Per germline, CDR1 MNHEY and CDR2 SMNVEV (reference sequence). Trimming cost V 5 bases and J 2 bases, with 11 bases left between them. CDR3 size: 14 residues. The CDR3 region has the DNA TGTGCCAGCAGTGACTGGACTAACACAGATACGCAGTATTTT. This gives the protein CASSDWTNTDTQYF.

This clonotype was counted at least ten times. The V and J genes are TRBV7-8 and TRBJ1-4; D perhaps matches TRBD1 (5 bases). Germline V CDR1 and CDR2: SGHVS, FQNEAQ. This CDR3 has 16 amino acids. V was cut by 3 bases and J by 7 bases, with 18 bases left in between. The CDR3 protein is CASSLLGGGIAEKLFF. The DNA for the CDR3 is TGTGCCAGCAGCTTGCTCGGCGGGGGGATAGCTGAAAAACTGTTTTTT.

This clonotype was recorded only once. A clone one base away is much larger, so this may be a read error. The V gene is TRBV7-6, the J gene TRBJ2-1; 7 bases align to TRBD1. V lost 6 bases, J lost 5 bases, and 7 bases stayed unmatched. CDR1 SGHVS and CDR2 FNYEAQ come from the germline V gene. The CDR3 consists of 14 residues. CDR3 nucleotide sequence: TGTGCCAGCAGTTTCAGGGGGACAGACAATGAGCAGTTCTTC. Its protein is CASSFRGTDNEQFF.

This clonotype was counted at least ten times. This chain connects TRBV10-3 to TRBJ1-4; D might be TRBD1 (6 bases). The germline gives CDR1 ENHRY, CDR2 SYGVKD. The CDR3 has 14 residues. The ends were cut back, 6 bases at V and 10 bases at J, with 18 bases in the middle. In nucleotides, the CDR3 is TGTGCCATCAGAGACAGGTCACCGAGTGGAAAACTGTTTTTT. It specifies CAIRDRSPSGKLFF.

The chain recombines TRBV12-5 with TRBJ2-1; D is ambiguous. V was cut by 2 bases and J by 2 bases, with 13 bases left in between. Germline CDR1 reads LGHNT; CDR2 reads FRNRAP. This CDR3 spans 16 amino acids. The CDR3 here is CASGLTTTATYNEQFF. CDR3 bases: TGTGCTAGTGGTTTGACGACAACAGCAACCTACAATGAGCAGTTCTTC.